The 19 T cell receptor beta chains below come from one sample, sequenced in a study of blood T cell repertoires in COVID-19. TCRdb's table, derived via immunoSEQ multiplex PCR, lists solely in-frame clones and lacks some. The table lists fewer than 400,000 clones, approximately 89% of them singletons. Source material: peripheral blood. All receptors come from a woman in her twenties or thirties with COVID-19, enrolled during active disease.

The chain recombines TRBV11-2 with TRBJ2-1; D ambiguous. There are 15 residues in the CDR3. The germline V gene has CDR1 SGHAT and CDR2 FQNNGV. V was clipped by 3 bases and J by 2 bases, with 11 bases between them. CDR3 nucleotide sequence: TGTGCCAGCAGCTTTCTAAGTAACCCCTACAATGAGCAGTTCTTC. Translating it yields CASSFLSNPYNEQFF.

The rearrangement joins TRBV11-2 to TRBJ1-4; TRBD1 might be the D (5 bases). Deletions cut 5 bases from V and 4 bases from J, with 17 bases between. The CDR3 has 16 amino acids. Germline-derived CDR1 and CDR2 are SGHAT and FQNNGV. The CDR3 loop is CASSRGLNWNNEKLFF. The DNA for the CDR3 is TGTGCCAGCAGCCGGGGACTGAACTGGAATAATGAAAAACTGTTTTTT.

The chain couples TRBV9 to TRBJ2-7; possible D gene TRBD1, 6 bases. V lost 4 bases to trimming and J lost 2 bases, with 13 bases between them. Germline loops: CDR1 SGDLS, CDR2 YYNGEE. The CDR3 is 14 amino acids. The CDR3 DNA reads as TGTGCCAGCAGCTCAAGACAGGCTCCCTACGAGCAGTACGTC. Amino acids: CASSSRQAPYEQYV.

The chain recombines TRBV11-2 with TRBJ2-7; a weak D match, TRBD1 (6 bases). The germline V gene has CDR1 SGHAT and CDR2 FQNNGV. V was shortened by 5 bases and J by 1 base, with 12 bases between the two germline ends. CDR3 length: 14 amino acids. The CDR3 here is CASSPMTGSYEQYF. The CDR3 bases are TGTGCCAGCAGCCCGATGACAGGATCCTACGAGCAGTACTTC. Looking up the rest from reference TRBV11-2 and TRBJ2-7 gives the full variable domain: EAGVAQSPRYKIIEKRQSVAFWCNPISGHATLYWYQQILGQGPKLLIQFQNNGVVDDSQLPKDRFSAERLKGVDSTLKIQPAKLEDSAVYLCASSPMTGSYEQYFGPGTRLTVT.

This clone was detected once. The rearrangement uses TRBV4-1 and TRBJ1-3, with 7 bases matching TRBD1. This CDR3 has 15 residues. Germline-derived CDR1 and CDR2 are MGHRA and YSYEKL. The V segment lost 1 base and the J segment 4 bases; nucleotides outside the gene matches: 4. The CDR3 is CASSQGQGSGNTIYF. CDR3 coding DNA: TGCGCCAGCAGCCAAGGACAGGGATCAGGAAACACCATATATTTT.

V is TRBV27 and J is TRBJ1-5, with D possibly being TRBD1 (6 bases). The CDR3 runs 17 residues. V was pared by 6 bases and J by 3 bases, with 21 bases between. Germline CDR1 reads MNHEY; CDR2 reads SMNVEV (reference sequence). In DNA form, the CDR3 reads TGTGCCAGCAGCCCCATTGCAGGGGTTTCGTACAATCAGCCCCAGCATTTT. Its translation: CASSPIAGVSYNQPQHF.

The chain has TRBV11-3 and TRBJ2-5; possible D gene TRBD1, 6 bases. The CDR3 is 16 residues long. Germline values: CDR1 SGHNT, CDR2 YENEEA. The V gene lost 5 bases and the J gene lost 5 bases, with 21 bases spanning the gap. The CDR3 region has the DNA TGTGCCAGCAGCATAGGGACAATCGAAGGTGGGGAGACCCAGTACTTC. It is translated as CASSIGTIEGGETQYF.

The V gene is TRBV3-1 (or the pseudogene TRBV3-2), the J gene TRBJ1-5; tentatively, D is TRBD1 (6 bases). This CDR3 spans 18 amino acids. The germline V gene has CDR1 LGHDT and CDR2 YNNKEL (reference sequence). Trimming shortened V by 3 bases and J by 5 bases, and 23 bases separated the two germline ends. CDR3 region: CASSHGPPRTAGHQPQHF. CDR3 sequence (DNA): TGTGCCAGCAGCCACGGGCCGCCTAGGACAGCCGGTCATCAGCCCCAGCATTTT.

The rearrangement uses TRBV7-9 and TRBJ1-4; the D gene is possibly TRBD1 (5 bases). V lost 4 bases to trimming and J lost 8 bases, with 14 bases between them. The CDR3 loop spans 14 amino acids. Per the germline V gene, CDR1 is SEHNR and CDR2 is FQNEAQ (reference sequence). The CDR3 spells CASSSLTAGEKLFF. The CDR3 DNA follows: TGTGCCAGCAGCTCACTGACAGCTGGGGAAAAACTGTTTTTT.

The chain couples TRBV5-6 to TRBJ1-6; no firm D call. CDR1 and CDR2 from the germline V gene are SGHDT and YYEEEE. The CDR3 totals 14 residues. Trimming removed 6 bases from V and 5 bases from J, with 12 bases in between. The CDR3 loop is CASKVGPDNSPLHF. The CDR3 bases are TGTGCCAGCAAAGTTGGGCCAGATAATTCACCCCTCCACTTT.

V usage is TRBV4-1 and J usage is TRBJ2-1, with D perhaps matching TRBD2 (6 bases). V was clipped by 5 bases and J by 10 bases, with 18 bases between them. This CDR3 contains 14 residues. Per germline, CDR1 MGHRA and CDR2 YSYEKL. Here the CDR3 reads CASSAKIEGGEQFF. The CDR3 DNA is TGCGCCAGCAGCGCCAAGATAGAGGGAGGCGAGCAGTTCTTC.

The table lists this clone with a count of one. This chain links TRBV13 with TRBJ2-5; 16 bases match TRBD2. CDR1 PRHDT and CDR2 FYEKMQ come from the germline V gene (reference sequence). The CDR3 covers 16 residues. The V and J ends lost 3 bases and 5 bases, in that order; junction bases with no gene match: 3. DNA for the CDR3: TGTGCCAGCAGCTTCGCGGGACTAGCGGGGGGGGAGACCCAGTACTTC. Translated, it gives CASSFAGLAGGETQYF.

Remarks on this clone: Different DNA sequences within this sample yield the same CDR3. This chain links TRBV2 with TRBJ2-5, with D possibly matching TRBD1 (6 bases). The CDR3 consists of 13 residues. Germline CDR1 SNHLY, CDR2 FYNNEI. V lost 4 bases to trimming and J lost 2 bases, with 8 bases between them. CDR3 sequence (DNA): TGTGCCAGCAGTGGGACAGCTCAAGAGACCCAGTACTTC. This sequence encodes CASSGTAQETQYF. Complete variable domain (other parts from reference TRBV2 and TRBJ2-5): EPEVTQTPSHQVTQMGQEVILRCVPISNHLYFYWYRQILGQKVEFLVSFYNNEISEKSEIFDDQFSVERPDGSNFTLKIRSTKLEDSAMYFCASSGTAQETQYFGPGTRLLVL.

This clone was recorded only once. The chain uses TRBV27 and TRBJ2-2; D unresolved. The V end lost 6 bases, the J end lost 2 bases, and 4 bases lay between the germline ends. This CDR3 region has 12 residues. Germline assignment: CDR1 MNHEY and CDR2 SMNVEV (reference sequence). The CDR3 bases are TGTGCCAGCAGCCTCAACACCGGGGAGCTGTTTTTT. Residues: CASSLNTGELFF.

The genes are TRBV18 and TRBJ2-3; D is ambiguous. The CDR3 is made up of 13 amino acids. Germline V lookup: CDR1 KGHSH, CDR2 LQKENI. Between the trimmed V and J ends, which lost 4 bases and 6 bases, there was a span of 11 bases. The CDR3 nucleotides are TGTGCCAGCTCACAACCAATCAGGGATACGCAGTATTTT. Protein product: CASSQPIRDTQYF.

The sample holds one count of this clone. This sample also contains other DNA sequences that code for the same CDR3. This chain joins TRBV5-1 and TRBJ1-1, with TRBD1 identical over 8 bases. CDR1 and CDR2 (germline): SGHRS, YFSETQ. V shed 3 bases, J shed 1 base, and the junction held 5 bases outside the gene matches. This CDR3 has 15 amino acids. This CDR3 is CASSYSGTGNTEAFF. CDR3 DNA sequence: TGCGCCAGCAGCTATTCCGGGACAGGGAACACTGAAGCTTTCTTT.

This clone was observed a single time. The chain combines TRBV3-1 (or the pseudogene TRBV3-2) with TRBJ2-1; D is perhaps TRBD1 (6 bases). V gave up 2 bases and J gave up 9 bases, with 11 bases separating them. The CDR3 sequence is 13 residues long. The germline CDR1 and CDR2 sequences are LGHDT and YNNKEL (reference sequence). This CDR3 reads CASSQRGLGEQFF. The CDR3 DNA reads as TGTGCCAGCAGCCAAAGGGGGTTGGGTGAGCAGTTCTTC.

V and J are TRBV2 and TRBJ1-2; possible D gene TRBD1, 5 bases. V lost 10 bases and J 4 bases, leaving 25 bases between the germline ends. The CDR3 has 16 amino acids. Germline V gene lookup returns CDR1 SNHLY and CDR2 FYNNEI. CDR3 protein: CAIWGVGPAFGYGYTF. DNA for the CDR3: TGTGCCATCTGGGGGGTAGGCCCAGCCTTTGGCTATGGCTACACCTTC.

This clone was counted once. The gene calls are TRBV7-2 and TRBJ1-5; TRBD1 matches 7 bases. Germline CDR1 and CDR2: SGHTA and FQGNSA. CDR3 size: 15 residues. Unmatched junction bases numbered 7, after V lost 4 bases and J lost 4 bases. The CDR3 nucleotides read TGTGCCAGCAGCTACGACAGGGCTCAAAATCAGCCCCAGCATTTT. It yields the protein CASSYDRAQNQPQHF.